A selection of T cell receptor beta chains follows, all from one sample in a study of response to subunit inactivated influenza vaccine. Using its own MiXCR run on the RT-PCR reads, TCRdb lists one record per CDR3 protein. This sample has hundreds of thousands of distinct CDR3 sequences, with roughly 12% found just once. These data were also reused for a study on T cells expressing NK-cell markers.

The sequencing here drew on PBMCs from blood, taken on the day of vaccination. These TCRs come from a man in his fifties or sixties who received an inactivated influenza vaccine. CDR3s include the opening cysteine and the closing phenylalanine or tryptophan. The D gene is left open where the match is weak. Clone size is given for some rows only: seen once, a few or many times, or a class if the clone is expanded.

j_call d_call v_call clone_size cdr3_aa cdr3_nt
TRBJ1-5 NA TRBV4-2 many CASSQTRVSNQPQHF TGTGCCAGCAGCCAAACGCGAGTAAGCAATCAGCCCCAGCATTTT
TRBJ2-1 NA TRBV4-3 NA CASSQATASSYNEQFF TGCGCCAGCAGCCAAGCCACAGCGAGCTCCTACAATGAGCAGTTCTTC
TRBJ2-3 TRBD2 TRBV5-6 NA CASRYLGGTTDTQYF TGTGCCAGCAGATATCTCGGGGGGACCACAGATACGCAGTATTTT
TRBJ1-4 NA TRBV28 few CASSSPQATNEKLFF TGTGCCAGCAGTTCCCCACAGGCAACTAATGAAAAACTGTTTTTT
TRBJ1-2 TRBD1 TRBV12-3/TRBV12-4 NA CASSFGTASNYGYTF TGTGCCAGCAGTTTCGGGACAGCTTCTAACTATGGCTACACCTTC
TRBJ2-5 TRBD2 TRBV20-1 NA CSARKAGTSGVLNQETQYF TGCAGTGCAAGGAAAGCAGGGACTAGCGGGGTATTGAACCAAGAGACCCAGTACTTC
TRBJ2-2 NA TRBV11-2 many CASSLVVVTGELFF TGTGCCAGCAGCTTAGTTGTGGTCACCGGGGAGCTGTTTTTT
TRBJ2-7 NA TRBV14 NA CASSLQGPFGMEQYF TGTGCCAGCAGCCTACAGGGACCGTTCGGGATGGAGCAGTACTTC
TRBJ2-5 TRBD2 TRBV12-3/TRBV12-4 NA CASSGLAGQTQYF TGTGCCAGCAGTGGGCTAGCGGGGCAGACCCAGTACTTC
TRBJ2-5 TRBD1 TRBV7-2 NA CASSRGQAKETQYF TGTGCCAGCAGCCGTGGACAGGCTAAAGAGACCCAGTACTTC
TRBJ2-3 NA TRBV6-2/TRBV6-3 many CASSYAETDTQYF TGTGCCAGCAGTTATGCGGAGACAGATACGCAGTATTTT
TRBJ2-4 NA TRBV20-1 many CSASGTSQLAKNIQYF TGCAGTGCTTCCGGGACTTCTCAACTAGCCAAAAACATTCAGTACTTC
TRBJ1-5 TRBD1 TRBV12-3/TRBV12-4 few CASTLRDSHQPQHF TGTGCCAGCACCCTCCGGGACAGCCATCAGCCCCAGCATTTT
TRBJ2-1 NA TRBV18 few CASSPGMMGGQFF TGTGCCAGCTCACCCGGTATGATGGGGGGGCAGTTCTTC
TRBJ1-1 NA TRBV20-1 NA CSAFEAFF TGCAGTGCCTTTGAAGCTTTCTTT
TRBJ1-1 NA TRBV4-3 NA CASSQARAVEAFF TGCGCCAGCAGCCAAGCAAGGGCGGTTGAAGCTTTCTTT
TRBJ2-5 NA TRBV5-1 few CASSFRDFQETQYF TGCGCCAGCAGCTTCCGGGACTTTCAAGAGACCCAGTACTTC
TRBJ2-7 TRBD2 TRBV29-1 few CSVGLAGVKYF TGCAGCGTTGGGTTAGCGGGAGTGAAGTACTTC